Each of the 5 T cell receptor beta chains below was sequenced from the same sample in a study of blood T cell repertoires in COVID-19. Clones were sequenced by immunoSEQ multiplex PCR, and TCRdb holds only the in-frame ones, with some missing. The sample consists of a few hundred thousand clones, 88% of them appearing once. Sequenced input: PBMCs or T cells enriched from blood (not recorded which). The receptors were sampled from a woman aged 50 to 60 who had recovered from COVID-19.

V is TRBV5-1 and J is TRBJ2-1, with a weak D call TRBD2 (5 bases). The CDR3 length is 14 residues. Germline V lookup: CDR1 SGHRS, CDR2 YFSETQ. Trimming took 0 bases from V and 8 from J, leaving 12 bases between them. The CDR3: CASSLVRDEHEQFF. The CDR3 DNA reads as TGCGCCAGCAGCTTGGTCCGGGATGAGCATGAGCAGTTCTTC.

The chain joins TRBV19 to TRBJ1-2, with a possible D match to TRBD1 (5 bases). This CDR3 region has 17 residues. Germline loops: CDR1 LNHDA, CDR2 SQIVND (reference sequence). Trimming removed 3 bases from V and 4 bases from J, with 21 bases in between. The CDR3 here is CASSIRSASGIGYGYTF. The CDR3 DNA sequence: TGTGCCAGTAGTATTCGTTCGGCGTCAGGGATAGGCTATGGCTACACCTTC.

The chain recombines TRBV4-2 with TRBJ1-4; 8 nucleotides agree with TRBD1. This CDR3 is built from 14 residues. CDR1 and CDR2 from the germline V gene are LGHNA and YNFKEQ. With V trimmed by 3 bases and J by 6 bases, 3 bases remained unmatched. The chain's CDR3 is CASSQPQGDEKLFF. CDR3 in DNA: TGTGCCAGCAGCCAGCCACAGGGGGATGAAAAACTGTTTTTT.

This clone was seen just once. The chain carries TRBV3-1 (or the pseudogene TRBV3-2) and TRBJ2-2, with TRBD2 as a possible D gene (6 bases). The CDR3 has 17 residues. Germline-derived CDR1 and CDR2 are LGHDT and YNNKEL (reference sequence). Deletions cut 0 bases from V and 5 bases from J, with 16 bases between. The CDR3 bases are TGTGCCAGCAGCCAAGATACTGGCGGGAAGGGAACCGGGGAGCTGTTTTTT. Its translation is CASSQDTGGKGTGELFF.

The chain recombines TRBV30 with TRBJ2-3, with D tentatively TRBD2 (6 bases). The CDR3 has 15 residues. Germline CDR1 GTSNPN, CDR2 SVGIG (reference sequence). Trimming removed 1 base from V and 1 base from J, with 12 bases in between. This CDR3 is CAWSGGDGGTDTQYF. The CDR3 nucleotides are TGTGCCTGGAGTGGGGGGGACGGAGGCACAGATACGCAGTATTTT.